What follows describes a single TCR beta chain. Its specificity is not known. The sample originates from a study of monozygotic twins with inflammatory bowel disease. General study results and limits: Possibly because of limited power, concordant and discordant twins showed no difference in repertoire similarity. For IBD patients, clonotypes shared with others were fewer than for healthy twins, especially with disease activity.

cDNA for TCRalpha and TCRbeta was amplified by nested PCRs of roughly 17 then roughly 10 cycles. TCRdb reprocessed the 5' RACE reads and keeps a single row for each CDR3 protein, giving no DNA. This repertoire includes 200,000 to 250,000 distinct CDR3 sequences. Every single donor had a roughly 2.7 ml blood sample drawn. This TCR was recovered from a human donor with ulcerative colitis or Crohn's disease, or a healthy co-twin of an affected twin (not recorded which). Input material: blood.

Here the CDR3 reads CASSSNKSFFRDIVSYNEQFF. The chain couples TRBV11-1 to TRBJ2-1; lacking DNA, the TRBD1 call made by TCRdb goes unchecked. Germline CDR1 SGHAT, CDR2 FQDESV (reference sequence). The CDR3 contains 21 residues.